Described below is a single T cell receptor (beta chain) sequence and its context. Original processing methods: Reference gene primer amplification gave estimated nucleated cell counts. The table came from immunoSEQ multiplex PCR; TCRdb's copy has only in-frame clones and leaves some out. That table is the source of V, J and clone size, and D and trimming were worked out from the DNA. Of some 60,000 clones in the sample, more than 90% were seen once. The germline V gene has CDR1 SGHRS and CDR2 YFSETQ. The V end was cut by 5 bases, the J end by 1 base, with 14 bases between. There are 15 residues in the CDR3. The data derive from a study of blood T cell repertoires in COVID-19. Study-level information: Both acute and convalescent COVID-19 samples were obtained from the United States, Italy and Spain. PBMCs, B-cell-depleted T cells, or T cells provided the cDNA or gDNA that made up the material.

V gene TRBV5-1 combines with J gene TRBJ2-3, with D perhaps matching TRBD2 (5 bases). This receptor was taken from a man aged 60 to 69 with acute or convalescent COVID-19. The sequenced sample was peripheral blood. The CDR3 sequence is CASRAAARRTDTQYF. The CDR3 DNA reads as TGCGCCAGCAGAGCAGCGGCTAGACGCACAGATACGCAGTATTTT.